This T cell receptor (beta chain) was recorded in a study of blood T cells in healthy people across ages. V gave up 5 bases and J gave up 9 bases, with 14 bases separating them. Germline lookup yields CDR1 SEHNR and CDR2 FQNEAQ (reference sequence). The CDR3 covers 13 residues. Alongside a J-beta primer mix, a sample-barcoded 5' primer served in a second PCR lasting about 7 to 11 cycles. Every cDNA molecule bore a tag from a template-switch adaptor containing 12 random nucleotides. Researchers report that each sample yielded at least 3 million CDR3-containing paired-end reads. TCRdb re-analysed the 5' RACE reads in MiXCR, keeping a single row per CDR3 protein. The repertoire holds over 950,000 distinct CDR3 sequences, 45% to 60% seen once, with about a fifth in the top ten. The sample holds a few counts of this clonotype.

The chain recombines TRBV7-9 with TRBJ2-1; tentative D call: TRBD1 (5 bases). The origin of this receptor is a woman aged 55-69 years in good health. Material: blood. CDR3 protein: CASSVRQWVEQFF. CDR3 in DNA: TGTGCCAGCAGCGTAAGACAGTGGGTTGAGCAGTTCTTC.